Listed below are T cell receptor beta chains from one sample, sequenced in a study of blood T cell repertoires in COVID-19. The protocol was immunoSEQ multiplex PCR, while the TCRdb copy is restricted to in-frame clones and leaves out a portion. The profile shows about 100,000 clones, roughly nine tenths of them singletons. Sequenced sample: peripheral blood. The receptors come from a man aged 55 to 70 with acute or convalescent COVID-19. Each CDR3 is given with its conserved first and last residue. A D gene is named only where the DNA matches it firmly. Only part of the rows carry a size: once, few, many, or a class if the clone is expanded.

clone_size,d_call,v_call,j_call,cdr3_aa
NA,TRBD1,TRBV29-1,TRBJ1-2,CSVDPDRDGYTF
NA,NA,TRBV25-1,TRBJ2-1,CASSESHRYNEQFF
NA,NA,TRBV11-2,TRBJ2-2,CASSLVAWGAGELFF
NA,NA,TRBV11-3,TRBJ2-1,CASSLNYYNEQFF
NA,TRBD1,TRBV7-8,TRBJ2-7,CASSSITGGASYEQYF
NA,NA,TRBV7-8,TRBJ1-2,CASSLGGYDGYTF
NA,TRBD1,TRBV11-2,TRBJ1-2,CASSRPGSGQGNYGYTF
NA,NA,TRBV7-3,TRBJ2-2,CASSLNTQINTGELFF
NA,NA,TRBV3-1/TRBV3-2,TRBJ2-1,CASSHTAGHNEQFF
NA,NA,TRBV7-2,TRBJ1-2,CASSLESTVTNYGYTF
NA,NA,TRBV29-1,TRBJ2-2,CSASTPVNTGELFF
NA,TRBD1,TRBV7-9,TRBJ1-6,CASSSGQGRVSPLHF
once,NA,TRBV12-3/TRBV12-4,TRBJ2-2,CASSYTFTGELFF
NA,NA,TRBV6-5,TRBJ1-4,CASRGRVLEKLFF
NA,NA,TRBV6-2/TRBV6-3,TRBJ1-5,CASSTRTDQPQHF
NA,NA,TRBV6-1,TRBJ1-3,CASTSDTLSGNTIYF
NA,NA,TRBV5-1,TRBJ2-5,CASSPGQETQYF
NA,TRBD2,TRBV25-1,TRBJ2-1,CATRGGSHEQFF
NA,TRBD1,TRBV29-1,TRBJ1-1,CSVEGGQGRDTEAFF
NA,NA,TRBV5-5,TRBJ1-3,CASSLIQGSGNTIYF
NA,TRBD2,TRBV28,TRBJ2-5,CASGLGLVGSRAQYF
NA,TRBD1,TRBV11-2,TRBJ1-1,CASTILQGETEAFF
NA,TRBD2,TRBV15,TRBJ2-1,CATSGSGRVNNEQFF
once,NA,TRBV7-8,TRBJ2-1,CASSSPSPGYNEQFF
NA,NA,TRBV3-1/TRBV3-2,TRBJ2-1,CASSQQVASYNEQFF
NA,NA,TRBV19,TRBJ1-1,CASSIIPTPGSDTEAFF
NA,NA,TRBV16,TRBJ1-3,CASSQPPLTGILTPVF
once,TRBD1,TRBV18,TRBJ2-6,CASSPPTGLSSGANVLTF
NA,TRBD1,TRBV25-1,TRBJ2-5,CASRDRGLSGTQYF
NA,NA,TRBV15,TRBJ1-1,CATSRDLAARAFF
NA,TRBD1,TRBV6-5,TRBJ1-2,CASSYFPSTGFHGYTF
NA,TRBD1,TRBV13,TRBJ2-2,CASSSTGGTGELFF
NA,NA,TRBV5-1,TRBJ1-4,CASSWEGMEKLFF
once,NA,TRBV4-1,TRBJ1-1,CASSQADRNTEAFF
once,TRBD2,TRBV3-1/TRBV3-2,TRBJ2-3,CASSRSGTSTDTQYF
NA,TRBD1,TRBV2,TRBJ1-2,CASSSRDRANYGYTF
NA,NA,TRBV27,TRBJ2-1,CASSLQGGEQFF
NA,NA,TRBV28,TRBJ2-7,CAITRGGVHEQYF
NA,NA,TRBV18,TRBJ2-7,CASSLEAGYEQYF
NA,TRBD1,TRBV10-3,TRBJ1-1,CAISESGTANTEAFF
NA,NA,TRBV5-1,TRBJ1-4,CASSVTENEKLFF
NA,NA,TRBV18,TRBJ2-1,CASSTSDSNNEQFF
NA,NA,TRBV7-9,TRBJ1-2,CASTPPGANYGYTF
NA,NA,TRBV5-1,TRBJ1-2,CASSLDSQYGYTF
NA,TRBD1,TRBV7-6,TRBJ1-4,CASSLFRGRPNEKLFF
few,TRBD2,TRBV24-1,TRBJ2-3,CATSDLAGDTDTQYF
NA,NA,TRBV7-9,TRBJ1-5,CASSPEGGLEQPQHF
NA,TRBD1,TRBV18,TRBJ1-2,CASSPDRGLDGYTF
once,TRBD1,TRBV10-1,TRBJ2-1,CASSEGTGGSYNEQFF
NA,TRBD1,TRBV27,TRBJ2-5,CASSFRQGIGETQYF
NA,NA,TRBV18,TRBJ1-1,CASSPAEFEAFF
NA,NA,TRBV4-2,TRBJ1-1,CASSQDDSRDTEAFF
NA,NA,TRBV11-2,TRBJ1-2,CASSTPQGPVPYGYTF
NA,NA,TRBV7-9,TRBJ2-3,CASSDNRDGTDTQYF
once,NA,TRBV19,TRBJ2-1,CASRMRTERWNEQFF
NA,NA,TRBV19,TRBJ1-2,CASSIPQPTLNYGYTF
NA,TRBD1,TRBV30,TRBJ1-2,CAWRLGGFYGYTF
NA,NA,TRBV30,TRBJ1-5,CAWSSITQGQPQHF
once,TRBD2,TRBV5-5,TRBJ2-5,CASSLGPPTSGSQETQYF
NA,NA,TRBV7-9,TRBJ2-3,CASSLGLDTDTQYF